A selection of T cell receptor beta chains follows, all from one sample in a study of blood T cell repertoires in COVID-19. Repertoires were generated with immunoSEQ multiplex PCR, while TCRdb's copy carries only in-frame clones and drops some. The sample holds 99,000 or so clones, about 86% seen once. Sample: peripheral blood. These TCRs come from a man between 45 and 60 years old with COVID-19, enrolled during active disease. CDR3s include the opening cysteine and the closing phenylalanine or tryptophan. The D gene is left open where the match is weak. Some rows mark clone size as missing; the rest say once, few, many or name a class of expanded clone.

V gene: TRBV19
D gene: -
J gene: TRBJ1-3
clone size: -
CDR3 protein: CASTTVSGNTIYF
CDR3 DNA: TGTGCCAGTACGACTGTCTCTGGAAACACCATATATTTT

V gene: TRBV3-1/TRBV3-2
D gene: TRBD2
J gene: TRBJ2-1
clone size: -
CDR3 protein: CASSQERGTSNEQFF
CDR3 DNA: TGTGCCAGCAGCCAAGAAAGAGGGACTAGCAATGAGCAGTTCTTC

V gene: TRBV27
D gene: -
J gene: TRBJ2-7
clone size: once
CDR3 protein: CASSLGLRQSSYEQYF
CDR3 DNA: TGTGCCAGCAGTTTGGGACTCCGACAGAGCTCCTACGAGCAGTACTTC

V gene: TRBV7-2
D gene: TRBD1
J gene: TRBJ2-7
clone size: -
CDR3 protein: CASSLGQGAILYF
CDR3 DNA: TGTGCCAGCAGCCTGGGACAGGGGGCGATCCTGTACTTC

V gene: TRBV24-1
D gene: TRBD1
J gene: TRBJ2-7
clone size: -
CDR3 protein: CATSDFGTGSEQYF
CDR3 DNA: TGTGCCACCAGTGATTTCGGGACAGGGTCCGAGCAGTACTTC

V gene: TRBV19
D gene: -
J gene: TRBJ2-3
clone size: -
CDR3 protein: CASSRLGGLADTQYF
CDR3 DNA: TGTGCCAGTAGTAGGTTGGGGGGGCTGGCAGATACGCAGTATTTT

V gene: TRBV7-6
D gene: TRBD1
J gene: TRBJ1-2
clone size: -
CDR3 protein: CASSQKPGQGNYGYTF
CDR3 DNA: TGTGCCAGCAGCCAAAAACCGGGACAGGGGAACTATGGCTACACCTTC

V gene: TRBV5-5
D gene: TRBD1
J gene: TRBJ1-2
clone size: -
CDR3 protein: CASSLGTGKINYGYTF
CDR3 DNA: TGTGCCAGCAGCTTGGGGACAGGGAAAATTAACTATGGCTACACCTTC

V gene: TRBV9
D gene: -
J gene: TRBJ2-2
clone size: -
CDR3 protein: CASSVGLARNTGELFF
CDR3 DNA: TGTGCCAGCAGCGTAGGTCTGGCCCGGAACACCGGGGAGCTGTTTTTT

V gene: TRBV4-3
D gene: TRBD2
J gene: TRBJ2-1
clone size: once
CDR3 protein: CASSQDGLAGYEQFF
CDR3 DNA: TGCGCCAGCAGCCAAGATGGCCTAGCGGGGTACGAGCAGTTCTTC

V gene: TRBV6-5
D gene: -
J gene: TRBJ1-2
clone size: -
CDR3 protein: CASRPEGYYGYTF
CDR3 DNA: TGTGCCAGCCGGCCCGAGGGATACTATGGCTACACCTTC

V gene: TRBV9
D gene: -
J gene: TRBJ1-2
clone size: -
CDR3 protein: CASSETPGTHYGYTF
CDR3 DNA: TGTGCCAGCAGCGAGACGCCCGGGACACACTATGGCTACACCTTC

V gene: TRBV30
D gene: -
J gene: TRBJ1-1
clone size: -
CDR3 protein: CAWTGIGTEAFF
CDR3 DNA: TGTGCCTGGACAGGGATAGGCACTGAAGCTTTCTTT

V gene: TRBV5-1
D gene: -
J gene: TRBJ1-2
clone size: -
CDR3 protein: CASSLSQNYGYTF
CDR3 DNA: TGCGCCAGCAGCTTAAGTCAGAACTATGGCTACACCTTC

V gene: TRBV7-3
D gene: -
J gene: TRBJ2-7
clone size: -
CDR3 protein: CASSLGGNPSYEQYF
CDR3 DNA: TGTGCCAGCAGCTTAGGAGGGAACCCATCCTACGAGCAGTACTTC

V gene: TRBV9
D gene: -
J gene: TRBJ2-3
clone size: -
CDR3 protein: CASSVAGGSSTDTQYF
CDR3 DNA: TGTGCCAGCAGCGTAGCTGGAGGGTCTAGCACAGATACGCAGTATTTT

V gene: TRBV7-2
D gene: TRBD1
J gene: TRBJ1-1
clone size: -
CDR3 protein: CASSLVGGTGGLNTEAFF
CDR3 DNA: TGTGCCAGCAGCTTAGTCGGTGGGACAGGGGGATTGAACACTGAAGCTTTCTTT

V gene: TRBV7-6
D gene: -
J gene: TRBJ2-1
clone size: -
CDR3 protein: CASSFSYEQFF
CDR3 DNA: TGTGCCAGCAGCTTTTCATATGAGCAGTTCTTC

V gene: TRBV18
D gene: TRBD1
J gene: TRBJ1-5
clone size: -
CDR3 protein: CASSPVTGLNQPQHF
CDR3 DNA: TGTGCCAGCTCACCAGTGACAGGGCTCAATCAGCCCCAGCATTTT

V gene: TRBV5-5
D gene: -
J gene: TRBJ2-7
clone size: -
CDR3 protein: CASSLAESGYGLLQYF
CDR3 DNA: TGTGCCAGCAGCTTGGCCGAATCGGGATACGGGTTACTACAGTACTTC

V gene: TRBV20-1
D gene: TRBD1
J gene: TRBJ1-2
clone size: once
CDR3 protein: CSARGGQQGSF
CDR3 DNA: TGCAGTGCTAGAGGCGGCCAACAGGGGTCCTTC

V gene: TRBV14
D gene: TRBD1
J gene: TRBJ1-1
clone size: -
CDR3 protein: CASSQDSPLGRAGGLNTEAFF
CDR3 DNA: TGTGCCAGCAGCCAGGATTCGCCCCTTGGTCGTGCAGGGGGGTTGAACACTGAAGCTTTCTTT

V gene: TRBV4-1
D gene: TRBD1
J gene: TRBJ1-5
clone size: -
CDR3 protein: CASSQGGQGANLPQHF
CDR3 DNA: TGCGCCAGCAGCCAGGGGGGACAGGGGGCGAATTTGCCCCAGCATTTT

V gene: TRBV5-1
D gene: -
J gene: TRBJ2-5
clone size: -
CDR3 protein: CASSNRDSGLVETQYF
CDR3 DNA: TGCGCCAGCAGTAACCGGGACTCAGGGCTGGTAGAGACCCAGTACTTC

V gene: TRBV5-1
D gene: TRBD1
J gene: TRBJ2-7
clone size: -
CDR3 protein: CASSLGLGQGRGEQYF
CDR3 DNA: TGCGCCAGCAGCTTGGGTTTGGGACAGGGAAGGGGCGAGCAGTACTTC

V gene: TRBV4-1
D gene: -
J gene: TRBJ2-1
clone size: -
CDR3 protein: CASSRRGSDEQFF
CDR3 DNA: TGCGCCAGCAGCCGCCGAGGTAGCGATGAGCAGTTCTTC

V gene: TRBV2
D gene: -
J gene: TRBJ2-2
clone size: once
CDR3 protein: CASSEGTYTGELFF
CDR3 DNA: TGTGCCAGCAGTGAAGGAACTTACACCGGGGAGCTGTTTTTT

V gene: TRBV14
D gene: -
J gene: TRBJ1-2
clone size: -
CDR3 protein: CASSQATVGGYTF
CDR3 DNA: TGTGCCAGCAGCCAAGCGACAGTAGGTGGCTACACCTTC

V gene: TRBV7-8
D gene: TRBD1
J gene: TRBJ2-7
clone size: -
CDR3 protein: CASSPHRGFYEQYF
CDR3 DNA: TGTGCCAGCAGCCCTCACAGGGGTTTCTACGAGCAGTACTTC

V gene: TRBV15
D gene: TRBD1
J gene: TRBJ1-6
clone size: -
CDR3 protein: CATSRPTGANSPLHF
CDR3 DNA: TGTGCCACCAGCAGACCTACAGGGGCCAATTCACCCCTCCACTTT

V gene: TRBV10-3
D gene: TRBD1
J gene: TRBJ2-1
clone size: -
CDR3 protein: CAISRTGGIEQFF
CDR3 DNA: TGTGCCATCAGTAGGACAGGGGGGATTGAGCAGTTCTTC

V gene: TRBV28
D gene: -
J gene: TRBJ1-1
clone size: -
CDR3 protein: CASSLLGGEAFF
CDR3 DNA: TGTGCCAGCAGTTTATTGGGGGGAGAAGCTTTCTTT

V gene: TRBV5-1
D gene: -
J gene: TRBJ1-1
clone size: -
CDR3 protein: CASSLDRGGWSEAFF
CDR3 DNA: TGCGCCAGCAGCTTGGATCGGGGGGGTTGGTCTGAAGCTTTCTTT

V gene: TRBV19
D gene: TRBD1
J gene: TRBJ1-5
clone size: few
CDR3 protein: CASSRDRAAGPQHF
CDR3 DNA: TGTGCCAGTAGTAGGGACAGGGCGGCCGGGCCCCAGCATTTT

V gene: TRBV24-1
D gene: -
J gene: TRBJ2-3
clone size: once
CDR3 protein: CATSEDPRRTQYF
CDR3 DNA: TGTGCCACCAGTGAGGATCCCCGGAGGACGCAGTATTTT

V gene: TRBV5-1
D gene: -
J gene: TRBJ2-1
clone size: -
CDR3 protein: CASSLGLEQFF
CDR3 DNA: TGCGCCAGCAGCCTGGGACTTGAGCAGTTCTTC

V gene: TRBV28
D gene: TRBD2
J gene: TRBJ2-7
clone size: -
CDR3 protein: CASGGGDVRVFYEQYF
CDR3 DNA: TGTGCCAGCGGGGGAGGGGACGTGCGGGTCTTCTACGAGCAGTACTTC

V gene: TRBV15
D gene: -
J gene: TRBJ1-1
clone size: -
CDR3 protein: CATSRVGGLDTEAFF
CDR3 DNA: TGTGCCACCAGCAGAGTGGGGGGGTTGGACACTGAAGCTTTCTTT

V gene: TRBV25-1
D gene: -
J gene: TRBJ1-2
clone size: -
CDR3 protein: CASMNREDGYTF
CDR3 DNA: TGTGCCAGCATGAATAGGGAGGATGGCTACACCTTC

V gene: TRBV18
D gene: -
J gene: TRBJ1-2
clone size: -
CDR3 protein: CASSPSRQGKGNGYGYTF
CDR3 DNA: TGTGCCAGCTCACCATCCCGGCAGGGAAAGGGGAATGGGTATGGCTACACCTTC

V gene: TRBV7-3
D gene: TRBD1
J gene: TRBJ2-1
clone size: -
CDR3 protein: CASSLGTGSNEQFF
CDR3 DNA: TGTGCCAGCAGCTTAGGGACAGGGTCAAATGAGCAGTTCTTC

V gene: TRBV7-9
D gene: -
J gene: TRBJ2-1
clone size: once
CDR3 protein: CAGNRDTYNEQFF
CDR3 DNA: TGTGCCGGTAACCGGGACACATACAATGAGCAGTTCTTC

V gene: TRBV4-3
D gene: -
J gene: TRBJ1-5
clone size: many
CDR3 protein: CASSQVAGGNQPQHF
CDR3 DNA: TGCGCCAGCAGCCAAGTTGCAGGGGGCAATCAGCCCCAGCATTTT

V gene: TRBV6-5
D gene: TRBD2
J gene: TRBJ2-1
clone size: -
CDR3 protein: CASSYVPSGPRNEQFF
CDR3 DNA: TGTGCCAGCAGTTACGTACCTAGCGGGCCGCGCAATGAGCAGTTCTTC

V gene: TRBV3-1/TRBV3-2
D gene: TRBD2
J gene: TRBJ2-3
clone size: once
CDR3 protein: CASSLRLAGSTDTQYF
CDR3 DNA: TGTGCCAGCAGCCTTCGACTAGCGGGGAGCACAGATACGCAGTATTTT

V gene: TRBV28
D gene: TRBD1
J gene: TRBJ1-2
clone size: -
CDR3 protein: CATPQGNGYGYTF
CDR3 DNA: TGTGCCACCCCACAGGGGAATGGCTATGGCTACACCTTC

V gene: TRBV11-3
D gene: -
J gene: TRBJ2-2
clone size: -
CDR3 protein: CASSYQANTGELFF
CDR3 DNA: TGTGCCAGCAGCTACCAGGCGAACACCGGGGAGCTGTTTTTT

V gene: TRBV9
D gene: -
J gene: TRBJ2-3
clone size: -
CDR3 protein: CASSVEMSVSGDTQYF
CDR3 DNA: TGTGCCAGCAGCGTAGAGATGTCTGTGTCGGGAGATACGCAGTATTTT